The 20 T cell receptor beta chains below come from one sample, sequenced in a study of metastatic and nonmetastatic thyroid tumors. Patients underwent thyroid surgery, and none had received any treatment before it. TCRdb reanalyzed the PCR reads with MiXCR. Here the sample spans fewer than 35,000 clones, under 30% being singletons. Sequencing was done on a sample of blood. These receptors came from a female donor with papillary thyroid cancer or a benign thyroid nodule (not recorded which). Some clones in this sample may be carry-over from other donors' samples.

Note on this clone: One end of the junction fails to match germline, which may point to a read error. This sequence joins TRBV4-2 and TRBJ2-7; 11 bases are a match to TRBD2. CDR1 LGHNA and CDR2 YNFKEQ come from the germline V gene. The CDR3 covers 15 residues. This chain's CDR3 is CVSSQEPTSGNEQYF. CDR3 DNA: TGTGTCAGCAGCCAAGAACCGACTAGCGGGAATGAGCAGTACTTC.

Written as DNA, the CDR3 is TGTGCCAGCAGCCAGACCGACAGGGTTGGGGAGCAGTACTTC. It is translated as CASSQTDRVGEQYF. The V call is TRBV3-1, the J call TRBJ2-7, with 7 positions matching TRBD1. The germline gives CDR1 LGHDT, CDR2 YNNKEL (reference sequence). CDR3 length: 14 amino acids. The V segment lost 3 bases and the J segment 7 bases; nucleotides outside the gene matches: 9.

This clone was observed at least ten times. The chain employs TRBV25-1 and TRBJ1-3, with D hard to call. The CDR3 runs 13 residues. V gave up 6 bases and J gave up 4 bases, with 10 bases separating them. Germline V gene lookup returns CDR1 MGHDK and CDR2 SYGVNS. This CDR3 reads CASSRGPGNTIYF. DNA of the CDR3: TGTGCCAGCAGCCGAGGACCGGGAAACACCATATATTTT. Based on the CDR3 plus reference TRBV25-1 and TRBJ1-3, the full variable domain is EADIYQTPRYLVIGTGKKITLECSQTMGHDKMYWYQQDPGMELHLIHYSYGVNSTEKGDLSSESTVSRIRTEHFPLTLESARPSHTSQYLCASSRGPGNTIYFGEGSWLTVV.

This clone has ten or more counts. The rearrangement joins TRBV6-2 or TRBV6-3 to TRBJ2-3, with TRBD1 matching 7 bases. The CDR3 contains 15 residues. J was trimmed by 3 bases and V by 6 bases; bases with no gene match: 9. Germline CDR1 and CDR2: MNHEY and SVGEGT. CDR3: CASSLDRDGTDTQYF. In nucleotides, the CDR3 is TGTGCCAGCAGCCTCGACAGGGACGGGACAGATACGCAGTATTTT.

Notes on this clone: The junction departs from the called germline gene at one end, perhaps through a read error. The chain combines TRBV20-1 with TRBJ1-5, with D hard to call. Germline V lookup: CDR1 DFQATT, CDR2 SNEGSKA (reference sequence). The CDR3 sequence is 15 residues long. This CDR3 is CGARDFYWVRQPQHF. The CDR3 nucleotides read TGCGGTGCTAGAGACTTTTACTGGGTACGTCAGCCCCAGCATTTT.

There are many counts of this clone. The CDR3 DNA is TGTGCCAGCAGCTTCCGAGGGGGCACAGATACGCAGTATTTT. Protein sequence: CASSFRGGTDTQYF. The J gene is TRBJ2-3, the V gene TRBV7-3; tentatively, D is TRBD1 or TRBD2 (5 bases each). Trimming left V 3 bases short and J 1 base short, with 8 bases between. The CDR3 spans 14 residues. CDR1 and CDR2 (germline): SGHTA, FQGTGA.

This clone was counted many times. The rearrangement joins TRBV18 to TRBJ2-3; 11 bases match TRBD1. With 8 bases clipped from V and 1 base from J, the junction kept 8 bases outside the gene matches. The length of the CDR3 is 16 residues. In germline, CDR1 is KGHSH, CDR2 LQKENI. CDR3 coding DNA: TGTGCCAGCCGTGGGACAGGGGGACGTGGCACAGATACGCAGTATTTT. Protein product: CASRGTGGRGTDTQYF.

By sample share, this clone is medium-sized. The DNA of the CDR3 is TGTGCCAGCAGTTACAGGCCAGGGAGTATGAACACTGAAGCTTTCTTT. Protein sequence: CASSYRPGSMNTEAFF. This chain joins TRBV6-6 and TRBJ1-1; tentative D call: TRBD1 (5 bases). The V end was cut by 2 bases, the J end by 0 bases, with 13 bases between. This CDR3 spans 16 amino acids. CDR1 MNHNY and CDR2 SVGAGI come from the germline V gene (reference sequence).

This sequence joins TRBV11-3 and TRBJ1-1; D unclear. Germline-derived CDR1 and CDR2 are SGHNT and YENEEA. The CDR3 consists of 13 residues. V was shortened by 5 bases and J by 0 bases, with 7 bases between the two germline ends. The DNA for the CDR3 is TGTGCCAGCAGCGTAGTCCTGAACACTGAAGCTTTCTTT. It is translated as CASSVVLNTEAFF.

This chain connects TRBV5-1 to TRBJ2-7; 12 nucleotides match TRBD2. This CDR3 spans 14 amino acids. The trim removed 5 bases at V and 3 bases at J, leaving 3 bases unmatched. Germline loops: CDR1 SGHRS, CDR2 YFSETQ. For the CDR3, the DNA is TGCGCCAGCAGTTCGACTAGCGGGAGCTACGAGCAGTACTTC. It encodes CASSSTSGSYEQYF.

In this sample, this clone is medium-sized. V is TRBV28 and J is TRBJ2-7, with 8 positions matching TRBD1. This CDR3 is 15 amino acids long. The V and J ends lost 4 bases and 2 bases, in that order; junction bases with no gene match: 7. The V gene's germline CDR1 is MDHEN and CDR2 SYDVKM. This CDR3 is CASSYRTGRPYEQYF. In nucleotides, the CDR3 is TGTGCCAGCAGTTACCGGACAGGGAGACCCTACGAGCAGTACTTC. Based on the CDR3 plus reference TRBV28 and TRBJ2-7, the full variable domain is DVKVTQSSRYLVKRTGEKVFLECVQDMDHENMFWYRQDPGLGLRLIYFSYDVKMKEKGDIPEGYSVSREKKERFSLILESASTNQTSMYLCASSYRTGRPYEQYFGPGTRLTVT.

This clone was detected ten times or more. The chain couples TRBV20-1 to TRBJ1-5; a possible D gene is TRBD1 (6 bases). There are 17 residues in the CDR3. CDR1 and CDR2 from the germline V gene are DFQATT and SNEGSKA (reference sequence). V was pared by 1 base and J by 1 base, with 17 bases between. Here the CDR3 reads CSARGTLGGESNQPQHF. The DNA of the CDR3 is TGCAGTGCTAGAGGGACCCTCGGGGGCGAGAGCAATCAGCCCCAGCATTTT.

This CDR3 reads CASSNQGRGSNQPQHF. CDR3 bases: TGTGCCAGTAGTAATCAGGGCCGGGGTAGCAATCAGCCCCAGCATTTT. This rearrangement joins TRBV19 to TRBJ1-5, with D perhaps matching TRBD1 (5 bases). The germline V gene has CDR1 LNHDA and CDR2 SQIVND (reference sequence). This CDR3 spans 16 amino acids. The germline V and J ends were trimmed by 4 bases and 0 bases, with 13 bases remaining between them.

The CDR3 DNA reads as TGTGCCAGCAGTGAAACCCGACCCTATAATTCACCCCTCCACTTT. It is translated as CASSETRPYNSPLHF. J is TRBJ1-6 and V is TRBV6-1; no clear D gene. CDR3 size: 15 residues. Germline CDR1 and CDR2: MNHNS and SASEGT. Trimming stripped 2 bases from V and 2 bases from J, with 7 bases between.

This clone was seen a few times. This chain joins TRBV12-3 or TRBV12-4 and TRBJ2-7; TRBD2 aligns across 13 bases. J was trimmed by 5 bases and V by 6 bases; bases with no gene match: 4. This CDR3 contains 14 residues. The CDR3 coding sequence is TGTGCCAGCAGAACTAGCGGGAGGGCCCACGAGCAGTACTTC. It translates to CASRTSGRAHEQYF.

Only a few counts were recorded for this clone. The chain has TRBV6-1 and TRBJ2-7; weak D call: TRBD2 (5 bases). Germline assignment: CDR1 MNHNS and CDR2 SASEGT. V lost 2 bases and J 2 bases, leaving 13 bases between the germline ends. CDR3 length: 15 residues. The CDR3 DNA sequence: TGTGCCAGCAGTGAATTTTATACCGGGACCTACGAGCAGTACTTC. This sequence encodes CASSEFYTGTYEQYF.

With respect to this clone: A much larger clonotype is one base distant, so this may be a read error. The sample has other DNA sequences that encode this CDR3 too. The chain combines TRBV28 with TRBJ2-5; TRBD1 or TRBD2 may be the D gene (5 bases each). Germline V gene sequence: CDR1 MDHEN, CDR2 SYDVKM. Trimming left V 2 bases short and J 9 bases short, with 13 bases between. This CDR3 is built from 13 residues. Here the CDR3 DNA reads TGTGCCAGCAGTTTACGGACGAGGGGTGCCCAGTACTTC. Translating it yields CASSLRTRGAQYF. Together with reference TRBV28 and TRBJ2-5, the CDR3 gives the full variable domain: DVKVTQSSRYLVKRTGEKVFLECVQDMDHENMFWYRQDPGLGLRLIYFSYDVKMKEKGDIPEGYSVSREKKERFSLILESASTNQTSMYLCASSLRTRGAQYFGPGTRLLVL.

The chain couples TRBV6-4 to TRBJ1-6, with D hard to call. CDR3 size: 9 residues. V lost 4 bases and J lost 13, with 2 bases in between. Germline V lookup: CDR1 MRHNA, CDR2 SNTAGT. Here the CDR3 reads CASSVPLHF. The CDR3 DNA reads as TGTGCCAGCAGTGTTCCCCTCCACTTT.

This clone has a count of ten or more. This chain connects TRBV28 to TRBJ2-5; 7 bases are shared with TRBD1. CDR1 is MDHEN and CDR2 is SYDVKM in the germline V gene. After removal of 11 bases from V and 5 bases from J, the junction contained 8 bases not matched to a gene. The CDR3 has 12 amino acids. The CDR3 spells CAGPTGSETQYF. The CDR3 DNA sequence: TGTGCCGGACCGACAGGGTCGGAGACCCAGTACTTC.

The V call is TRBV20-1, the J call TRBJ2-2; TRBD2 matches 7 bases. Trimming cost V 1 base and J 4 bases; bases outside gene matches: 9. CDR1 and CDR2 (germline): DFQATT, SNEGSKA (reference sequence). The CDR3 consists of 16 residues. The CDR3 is CSARAAGLSGTGELFF. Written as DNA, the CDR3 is TGCAGTGCTAGAGCGGCGGGACTATCAGGCACCGGGGAGCTGTTTTTT.